These 9 T cell receptor beta chains were sequenced from one sample in a study of Tregs in tolerant kidney transplant recipients. Sequencing was performed with immunoSEQ multiplex PCR; in TCRdb, only in-frame clones are kept and a portion is missing. This sample has 60,000 to 65,000 clones, with more than 95% found just once. The source was Tregs from blood, collected before the transplant. Receptors originate from a human donor who received a combined kidney and bone marrow transplant.

The chain uses TRBV7-6 and TRBJ2-3; 10 bases agree with TRBD2. The ends lost 3 bases at V and 2 bases at J; junction bases unmatched: 5. CDR1 and CDR2 from the germline V gene are SGHVS and FNYEAQ. This CDR3 region has 16 residues. The CDR3 loop reads CASSFVLAGVTDTQYF. DNA of the CDR3: TGTGCCAGCAGCTTTGTCCTAGCGGGGGTCACAGATACGCAGTATTTT. Combining the CDR3 with reference TRBV7-6 and TRBJ2-3 gives the whole variable domain GAGVSQSPRYKVTKRGQDVALRCDPISGHVSLYWYRQALGQGPEFLTYFNYEAQQDKSGLPNDRFSAERPEGSISTLTIQRTEQRDSAMYRCASSFVLAGVTDTQYFGPGTRLTVL.

This chain links TRBV19 with TRBJ2-3; D gene uncertain. CDR1 and CDR2 from the germline V gene are LNHDA and SQIVND (reference sequence). This CDR3 spans 13 amino acids. The V and J ends lost 7 bases and 1 base respectively, with 9 bases between them. The CDR3 region is CASKLSGTDTQYF. CDR3 DNA sequence: TGTGCCAGTAAATTGAGTGGCACAGATACGCAGTATTTT.

V and J are TRBV19 and TRBJ1-2; 8 bases are a match to TRBD1. Germline CDR1 LNHDA, CDR2 SQIVND (reference sequence). Trimming cost V 1 base and J 0 bases; bases outside gene matches: 4. This CDR3 has 16 amino acids. The CDR3 loop reads CASSIVQGATNYGYTF. The CDR3 DNA is TGTGCCAGTAGTATAGTTCAGGGGGCAACTAACTATGGCTACACCTTC.

This chain joins TRBV20-1 and TRBJ1-1; D might be TRBD1 (6 bases). The CDR3 is 11 residues long. Germline CDR1 is DFQATT and CDR2 is SNEGSKA (reference sequence). The V end lost 4 bases, the J end lost 10 bases, and 13 bases lay between the germline ends. The CDR3 bases are TGCAGTGCTACTATGACAGGTCTAGCTTTCTTT. It is translated as CSATMTGLAFF.

V and J are TRBV4-3 and TRBJ2-6; 7 bases map to TRBD2. Germline CDR1 reads LGHNA; CDR2 reads YSLEER. The CDR3 loop spans 17 amino acids. J lost 2 bases, V lost 1 base, and 5 bases had no gene match. The CDR3 protein is CASSQARDYTGANVLTF. CDR3 in DNA: TGCGCCAGCAGCCAAGCCCGGGACTATACTGGGGCCAACGTCCTGACTTTC.

This clone was found once. The rearrangement links TRBV19 to TRBJ1-1; a weak D match, TRBD1 (5 bases). The V end was cut by 1 base, the J end by 1 base, with 7 bases between. Germline assignment: CDR1 LNHDA and CDR2 SQIVND (reference sequence). CDR3 size: 14 residues. Here the CDR3 reads CASSIGGGNTEAFF. In nucleotides, the CDR3 is TGTGCCAGTAGTATAGGGGGGGGGAACACTGAAGCTTTCTTT.

The gene calls are TRBV12-5 and TRBJ2-3; TRBD2 matches at 11 bases. Germline trimming cut 5 bases from V and 0 bases from J; bases unmatched to any gene: 4. The CDR3 sequence is 16 residues long. CDR1 is LGHNT, CDR2 FRNRAP, per germline. The CDR3, as DNA: TGTGCTAGTGGTAGAAGACTAGCGGGGAGCACAGATACGCAGTATTTT. Amino acid sequence: CASGRRLAGSTDTQYF.

The rearrangement joins TRBV5-1 to TRBJ2-1, with a tentative D call TRBD2 (6 bases). Germline V gene data show CDR1 as SGHRS and CDR2 as YFSETQ. CDR3 length: 14 amino acids. Trimming pared 0 bases from V and 9 bases from J, leaving 13 bases between. The CDR3 nucleotides read TGCGCCAGCAGCTTGGTCGGGGGAGATACTGAGCAGTTCTTC. Its protein is CASSLVGGDTEQFF.

The chain couples TRBV7-3 to TRBJ2-1; TRBD1 might be the D (6 bases). Germline assignment: CDR1 SGHTA and CDR2 FQGTGA. The V and J ends lost 2 bases and 6 bases respectively, with 8 bases between them. The CDR3 is 13 amino acids. The CDR3 DNA reads as TGTGCCAGCAGCTTACAGGGGAGCAATGAGCAGTTCTTC. Its protein product is CASSLQGSNEQFF.